The 6 T cell receptor beta chains below all came from one sample that was sequenced in a study of identifying expanded T cells in peripheral blood. Clones were read by immunoSEQ multiplex PCR, and TCRdb kept only the in-frame ones, dropping some. This table has about 86,000 clones, 85% appearing once. Material for sequencing was blood. Receptor source: a person aged 18 to 75 in good health.

This clone is a singleton in its sample. The chain combines TRBV7-9 with TRBJ2-1, with 12 positions matching TRBD2. The length of the CDR3 is 16 residues. Germline V gene sequence: CDR1 SEHNR, CDR2 FQNEAQ (reference sequence). V lost 6 bases, J lost 6 bases, and 9 bases stayed unmatched. The CDR3 DNA reads TGTGCCAGCAGTTTAAGGTCGGGACTAGCGGGCAATGAGCAGTTCTTC. Encoded protein: CASSLRSGLAGNEQFF.

V usage is TRBV2 and J usage is TRBJ2-6; 7 bases match TRBD1. Unmatched junction bases numbered 8, after V lost 6 bases and J lost 9 bases. CDR3 length equals 14 residues. Germline V gene data show CDR1 as SNHLY and CDR2 as FYNNEI. This chain's CDR3 is CASRETGTINVLTF. CDR3 in DNA: TGTGCCAGCAGGGAGACAGGGACAATCAACGTCCTGACTTTC.

The V gene is TRBV5-1, the J gene TRBJ2-1, with TRBD2 matching over 13 bases. The CDR3 runs to 15 residues. V gave up 3 bases and J gave up 8 bases; unmatched junction bases: 5. Germline-derived CDR1 and CDR2 are SGHRS and YFSETQ. The CDR3 DNA reads as TGCGCCAGCAGCTCCACTAGCGGGGGGGCAGATGAGCAGTTCTTC. Translated: CASSSTSGGADEQFF.

The chain is built from TRBV7-6 and TRBJ2-1; D gene uncertain. This CDR3 comprises 15 residues. Looked up from germline, CDR1 is SGHVS and CDR2 is FNYEAQ. Trimming pared 4 bases from V and 3 bases from J, leaving 13 bases between. This CDR3 reads CASSSRISGYNEQFF. In nucleotides, the CDR3 is TGTGCCAGCAGCTCCAGGATTTCGGGCTACAATGAGCAGTTCTTC. Combining the CDR3 with reference TRBV7-6 and TRBJ2-1 gives the whole variable domain GAGVSQSPRYKVTKRGQDVALRCDPISGHVSLYWYRQALGQGPEFLTYFNYEAQQDKSGLPNDRFSAERPEGSISTLTIQRTEQRDSAMYRCASSSRISGYNEQFFGPGTRLTVL.

The chain combines TRBV19 with TRBJ1-1; tentatively, D is TRBD1 (5 bases). The CDR3 is made up of 14 amino acids. Trimming removed 6 bases at V and 1 base at J, with 12 bases between. Germline V gene sequence: CDR1 LNHDA, CDR2 SQIVND (reference sequence). DNA for the CDR3: TGTGCCAGTAGCTACAGGAGTACGAACACTGAAGCTTTCTTT. This gives the protein CASSYRSTNTEAFF. Drawing the rest from reference TRBV19 and TRBJ1-1, the complete variable domain is DGGITQSPKYLFRKEGQNVTLSCEQNLNHDAMYWYRQDPGQGLRLIYYSQIVNDFQKGDIAEGYSVSREKKESFPLTVTSAQKNPTAFYLCASSYRSTNTEAFFGQGTRLTVV.

This chain connects TRBV4-1 to TRBJ2-7; 10 bases match TRBD1. CDR1 and CDR2 (germline): MGHRA, YSYEKL. Trimming took 1 base from V and 2 from J; bases not matched to a gene: 5. There are 16 residues in the CDR3. The CDR3 sequence is CASSQVLGQGAYEQYF. The CDR3 nucleotides read TGCGCCAGCAGCCAAGTCCTAGGACAGGGGGCCTACGAGCAGTACTTC.